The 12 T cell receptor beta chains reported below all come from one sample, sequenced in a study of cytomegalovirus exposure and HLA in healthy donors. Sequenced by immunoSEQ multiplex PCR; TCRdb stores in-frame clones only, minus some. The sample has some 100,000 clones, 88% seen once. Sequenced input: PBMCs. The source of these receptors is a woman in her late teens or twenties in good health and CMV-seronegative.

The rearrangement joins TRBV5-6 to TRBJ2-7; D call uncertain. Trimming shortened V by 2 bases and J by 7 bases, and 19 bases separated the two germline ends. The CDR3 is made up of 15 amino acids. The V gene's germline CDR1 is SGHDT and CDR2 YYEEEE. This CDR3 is CASSFLSGRIKEQYF. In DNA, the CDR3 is TGTGCCAGCAGCTTCCTCTCAGGAAGAATTAAAGAGCAGTACTTC.

This CDR3 is CAWSRRTEAFF. CDR3 in DNA: TGTGCCTGGAGCAGGCGTACTGAAGCTTTCTTT. This chain connects TRBV30 to TRBJ1-1; D gene ambiguous. With 3 bases removed from V and 5 bases from J, the gap between germline ends came to 7 bases. This CDR3 region has 11 residues. The germline gives CDR1 GTSNPN, CDR2 SVGIG (reference sequence).

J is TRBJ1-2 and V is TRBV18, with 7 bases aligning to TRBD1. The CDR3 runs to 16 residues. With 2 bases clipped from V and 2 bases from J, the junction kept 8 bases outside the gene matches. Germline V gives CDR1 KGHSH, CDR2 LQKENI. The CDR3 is CASSPGITTGNYGYTF. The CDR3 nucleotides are TGTGCCAGCTCACCAGGCATAACGACAGGGAACTATGGCTACACCTTC.

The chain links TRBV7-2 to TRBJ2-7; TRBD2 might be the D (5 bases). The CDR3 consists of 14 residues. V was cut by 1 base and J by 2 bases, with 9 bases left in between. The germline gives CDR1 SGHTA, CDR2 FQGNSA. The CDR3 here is CASSLERVTYEQYF. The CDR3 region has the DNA TGTGCCAGCAGCTTAGAGAGGGTAACCTACGAGCAGTACTTC. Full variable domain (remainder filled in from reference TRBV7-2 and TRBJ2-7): GAGVSQSPSNKVTEKGKDVELRCDPISGHTALYWYRQSLGQGLEFLIYFQGNSAPDKSGLPSDRFSAERTGGSVSTLTIQRTQQEDSAVYLCASSLERVTYEQYFGPGTRLTVT.

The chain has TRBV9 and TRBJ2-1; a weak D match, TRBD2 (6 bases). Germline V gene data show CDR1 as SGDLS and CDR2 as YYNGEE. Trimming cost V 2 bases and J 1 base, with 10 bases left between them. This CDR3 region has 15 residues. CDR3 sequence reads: CASSVGTGSYNEQFF. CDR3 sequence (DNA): TGTGCCAGCAGCGTCGGGACTGGGTCCTACAATGAGCAGTTCTTC.

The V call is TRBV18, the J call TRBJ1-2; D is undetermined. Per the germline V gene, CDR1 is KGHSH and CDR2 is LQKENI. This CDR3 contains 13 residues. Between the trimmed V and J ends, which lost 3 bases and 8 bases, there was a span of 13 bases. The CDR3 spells CASSPGFLEGYTF. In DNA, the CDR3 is TGTGCCAGCTCACCCGGGTTTCTAGAAGGCTACACCTTC.

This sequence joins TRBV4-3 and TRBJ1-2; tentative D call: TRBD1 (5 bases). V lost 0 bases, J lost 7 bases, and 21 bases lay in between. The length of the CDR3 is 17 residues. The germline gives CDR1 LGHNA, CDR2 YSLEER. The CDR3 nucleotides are TGCGCCAGCAGCCAAGATCGGGGGAGAGGGGTCACGGGTGGCTACACCTTC. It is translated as CASSQDRGRGVTGGYTF.

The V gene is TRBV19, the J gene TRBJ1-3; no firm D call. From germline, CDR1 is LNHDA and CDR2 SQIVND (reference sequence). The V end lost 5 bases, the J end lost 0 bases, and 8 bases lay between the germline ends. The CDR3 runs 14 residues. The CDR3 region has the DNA TGTGCCAGTAGTTTGGGAGACTCTGGAAACACCATATATTTT. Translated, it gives CASSLGDSGNTIYF.

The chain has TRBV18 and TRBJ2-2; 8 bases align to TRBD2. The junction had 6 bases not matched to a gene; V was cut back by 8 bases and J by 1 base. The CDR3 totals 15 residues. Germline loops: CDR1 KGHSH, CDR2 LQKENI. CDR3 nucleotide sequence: TGTGCCAGCACACTACTAGCGGAGAACACCGGGGAGCTGTTTTTT. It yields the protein CASTLLAENTGELFF.

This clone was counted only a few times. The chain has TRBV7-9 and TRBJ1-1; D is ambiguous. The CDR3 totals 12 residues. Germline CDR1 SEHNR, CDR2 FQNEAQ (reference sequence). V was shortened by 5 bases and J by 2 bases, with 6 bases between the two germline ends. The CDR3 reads CASSRANTEAFF. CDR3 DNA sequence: TGTGCCAGCAGCCGCGCTAACACTGAAGCTTTCTTT.

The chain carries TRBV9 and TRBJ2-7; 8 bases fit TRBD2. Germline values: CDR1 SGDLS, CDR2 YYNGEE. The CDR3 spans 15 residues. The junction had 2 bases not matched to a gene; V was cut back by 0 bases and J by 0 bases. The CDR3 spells CASSVAGGSSYEQYF. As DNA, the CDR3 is TGTGCCAGCAGCGTAGCGGGAGGGAGCTCCTACGAGCAGTACTTC.

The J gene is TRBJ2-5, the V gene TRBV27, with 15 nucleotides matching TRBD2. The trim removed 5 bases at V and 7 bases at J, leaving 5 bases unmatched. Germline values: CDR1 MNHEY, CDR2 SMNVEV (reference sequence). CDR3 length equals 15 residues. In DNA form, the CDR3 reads TGTGCCAGCAGTACTGGGACTAGCGGGAGGTGGACCCAGTACTTC. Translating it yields CASSTGTSGRWTQYF.